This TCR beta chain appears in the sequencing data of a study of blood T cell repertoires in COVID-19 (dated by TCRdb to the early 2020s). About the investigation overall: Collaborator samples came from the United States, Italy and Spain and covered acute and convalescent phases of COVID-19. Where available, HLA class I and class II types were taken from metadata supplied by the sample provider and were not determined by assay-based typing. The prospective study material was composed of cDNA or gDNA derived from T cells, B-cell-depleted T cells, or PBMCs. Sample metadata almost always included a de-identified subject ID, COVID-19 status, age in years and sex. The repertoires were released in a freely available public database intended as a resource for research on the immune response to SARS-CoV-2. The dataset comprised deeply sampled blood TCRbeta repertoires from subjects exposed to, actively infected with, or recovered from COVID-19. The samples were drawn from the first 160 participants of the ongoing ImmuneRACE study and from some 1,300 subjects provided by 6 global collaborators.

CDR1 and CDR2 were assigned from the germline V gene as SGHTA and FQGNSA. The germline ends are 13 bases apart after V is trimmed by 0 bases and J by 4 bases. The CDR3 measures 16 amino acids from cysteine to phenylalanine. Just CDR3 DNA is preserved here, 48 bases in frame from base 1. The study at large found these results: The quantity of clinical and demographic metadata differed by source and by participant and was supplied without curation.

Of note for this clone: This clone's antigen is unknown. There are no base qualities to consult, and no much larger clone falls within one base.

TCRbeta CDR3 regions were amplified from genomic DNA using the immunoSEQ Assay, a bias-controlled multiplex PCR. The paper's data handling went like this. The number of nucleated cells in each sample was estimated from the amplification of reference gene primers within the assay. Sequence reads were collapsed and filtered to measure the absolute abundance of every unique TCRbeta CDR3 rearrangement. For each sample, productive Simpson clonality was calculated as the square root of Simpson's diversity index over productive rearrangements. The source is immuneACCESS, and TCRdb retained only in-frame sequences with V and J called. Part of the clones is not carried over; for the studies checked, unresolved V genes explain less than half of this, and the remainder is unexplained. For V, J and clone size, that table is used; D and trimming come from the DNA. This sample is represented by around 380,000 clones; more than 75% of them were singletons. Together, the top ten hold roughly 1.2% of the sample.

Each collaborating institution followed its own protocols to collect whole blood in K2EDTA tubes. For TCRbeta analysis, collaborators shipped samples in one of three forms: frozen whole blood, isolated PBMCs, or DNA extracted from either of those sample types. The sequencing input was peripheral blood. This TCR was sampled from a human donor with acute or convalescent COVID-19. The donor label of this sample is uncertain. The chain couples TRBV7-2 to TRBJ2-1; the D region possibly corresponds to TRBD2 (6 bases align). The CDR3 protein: CASSLAPSVLYNEQFF. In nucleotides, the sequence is TGTGCCAGCAGCTTAGCGCCTAGCGTACTTTACAATGAGCAGTTCTTC.